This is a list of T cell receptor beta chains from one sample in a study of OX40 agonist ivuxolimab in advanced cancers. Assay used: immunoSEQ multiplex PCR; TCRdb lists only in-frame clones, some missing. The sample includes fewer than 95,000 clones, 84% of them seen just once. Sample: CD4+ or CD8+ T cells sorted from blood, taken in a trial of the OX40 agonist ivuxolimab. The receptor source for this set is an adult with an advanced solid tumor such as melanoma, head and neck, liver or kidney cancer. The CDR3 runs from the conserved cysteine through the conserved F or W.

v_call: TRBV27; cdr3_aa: CASSSRVSSTDTQYF
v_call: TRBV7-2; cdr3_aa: CASTRVAGNTIYF
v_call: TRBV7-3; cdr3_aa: CASSLTKGAGELFF
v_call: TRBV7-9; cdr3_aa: CASSLVRLAGYNEQFF
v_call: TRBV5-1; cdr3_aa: CASTPRLMGNEQFF
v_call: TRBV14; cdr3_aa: CASTLGPNEQFF
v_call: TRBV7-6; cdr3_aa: CASSLRGTGNTEAFF
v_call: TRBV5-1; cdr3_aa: CASSLDLSNSPLHF
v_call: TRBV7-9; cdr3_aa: CASSLALGQLQNEKLFF
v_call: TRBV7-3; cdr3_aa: CASSLTRDSSYGYTF
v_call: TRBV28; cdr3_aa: CASRRGNTEAFF
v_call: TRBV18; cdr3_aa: CASSPGAGSETQYF
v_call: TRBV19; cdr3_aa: CASSNPTGYTNEQFF
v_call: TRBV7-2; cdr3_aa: CASSPTPADHEKLFF
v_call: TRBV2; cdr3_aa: CASSESLWDSGIYEQYF